A single sample is the source of the 2 T cell receptor beta chains below, sequenced in a study of long-term antiretroviral therapy in people with HIV. Survey-level immunoSEQ v3.0 assays were run. Some clones are missing from TCRdb's copy, which holds only in-frame ones; the method was immunoSEQ multiplex PCR. The repertoire consists of approximately 34,000 clones, with 75% to 90% occurring once and the leading ten covering roughly 5.8%. The input for sequencing was unsorted PBMCs, taken 1 year after starting antiretroviral therapy. The receptors come from a man between 18 and 35 years old with HIV.

The chain links TRBV7-2 to TRBJ2-5; 10 bases map to TRBD2. The V segment lost 4 bases and the J segment 7 bases; nucleotides outside the gene matches: 6. This CDR3 region has 14 residues. Germline V gene data show CDR1 as SGHTA and CDR2 as FQGNSA. CDR3 region: CASSWLAGEGTQYF. CDR3 coding DNA: TGTGCCAGCAGCTGGCTAGCGGGAGAAGGGACCCAGTACTTC.

This clone has only a few counts. This rearrangement joins TRBV7-2 to TRBJ1-5; no definite D call. Germline-derived CDR1 and CDR2 are SGHTA and FQGNSA. The V and J ends lost 5 bases and 5 bases respectively, with 10 bases between them. The CDR3 is 13 residues long. The CDR3 DNA is TGTGCCAGCAGCCGGCCGGGAGATCAGCCCCAGCATTTT. Residues: CASSRPGDQPQHF.